These T cell receptor beta chains were read from a single sample in a study of response to subunit inactivated influenza vaccine. TCRdb re-called the RT-PCR reads with MiXCR, one entry per CDR3 protein. The sample lists 710,000 or so distinct CDR3 sequences, about 15% occurring once. This sample comprised PBMCs from blood, obtained roughly 12 days after vaccination. Receptors originate from a man aged 50 to 60 who received an inactivated influenza vaccine. The CDR3 runs from the conserved cysteine through the conserved F or W. A D gene is named only where the DNA matches it firmly. Rows give clone size only sometimes, using once, few, many, or a class for an expanded clone.

NA	TRBV3-1	NA	TRBJ1-1	TGTGCCAGCAGCTGGACCAAAACTCTCATCTCTGAAGCTTTCTTT	CASSWTKTLISEAFF
TRBD2	TRBV9	few	TRBJ2-1	TGTGCCAGCAGCCCCCACCCCCGGGGGGGCCTTGCCAATGAGCAGTTCTTC	CASSPHPRGGLANEQFF
TRBD1	TRBV4-1	few	TRBJ2-3	TGCGCCAGCAGCCAAGGGGGGACAGGGGCGGATACGCAGTATTTT	CASSQGGTGADTQYF
TRBD2	TRBV9	NA	TRBJ2-1	TGTGCCAGCAGCGTAGAATGGGCGGGGGGGTCGGCACAGTTCTTC	CASSVEWAGGSAQFF
TRBD2	TRBV5-1	few	TRBJ2-1	TGCGCCAGCAGCGCGGGACTAGTCCCCTACAATGAGCAGTTCTTC	CASSAGLVPYNEQFF
TRBD1	TRBV20-1	NA	TRBJ2-7	TGCAGTGCTAGCGGGGGTGACAGGGGGCACTACGAGCAGTACTTC	CSASGGDRGHYEQYF
NA	TRBV6-1	NA	TRBJ1-3	TGTGCCAGCGCCCAGGGGCTAACAGGAAACACCATATATTTT	CASAQGLTGNTIYF
TRBD2	TRBV11-2	NA	TRBJ2-2	TGTGCCAGCAGCTTCGGGACTAGCGGGATCGCGAACACCGGGGAGCTGTTTTTT	CASSFGTSGIANTGELFF
NA	TRBV9	few	TRBJ1-5	TGTGCCAGCCCCGACGACGGAGGGGTTGATAGCAATCAGCCCCAGCATTTT	CASPDDGGVDSNQPQHF
TRBD1	TRBV20-1	NA	TRBJ1-5	TGCAGTGCTTTTACAGGGGGCGGGAATCAGCCCCAGCATTTT	CSAFTGGGNQPQHF
TRBD1	TRBV12-3/TRBV12-4	NA	TRBJ1-4	TGTGCCAGCAGCTACCAACAGGGGGCTAATGAAAAACTGTTTTTT	CASSYQQGANEKLFF
NA	TRBV20-1	few	TRBJ2-2	TGCAGTGCTAGGCTGGACGGGGGAAACACCGGGGAGCTGTTTTTT	CSARLDGGNTGELFF
NA	TRBV12-3/TRBV12-4	many	TRBJ2-3	TGTGCCAGCAGTTTCAGCGCCCACACAGATACGCAGTATTTT	CASSFSAHTDTQYF
TRBD2	TRBV7-2	NA	TRBJ2-3	TGTGCCAGCAGCTTACTGGGTCGGCTAGCGGGCGATACGCAGTATTTT	CASSLLGRLAGDTQYF
NA	TRBV20-1	few	TRBJ2-2	TGCAGTGCAATCCGGGGACTCACCGGGGAGCTGTTTTTT	CSAIRGLTGELFF
TRBD2	TRBV5-5	few	TRBJ2-3	TGTGCCAGCAGCTTGCGGCGGGGGGGTTCAAGCACAGATACGCAGTATTTT	CASSLRRGGSSTDTQYF
TRBD2	TRBV6-2/TRBV6-3	NA	TRBJ2-1	TGTGCCAGCAGTTACTCGAAGCGGGACTCTACCCGAAATGAGCAGTTCTTC	CASSYSKRDSTRNEQFF
NA	TRBV7-8	few	TRBJ1-2	TGTGCCAGCAGCTTAGCGATCGCGAGGGACTACACCTTC	CASSLAIARDYTF
TRBD2	TRBV12-3/TRBV12-4	NA	TRBJ2-3	TGTGCCAGCAGTTTGTTAGCTAGCGGGGCGGTGACGCAGTATTTT	CASSLLASGAVTQYF
NA	TRBV20-1	few	TRBJ2-1	TGCAGTGCTAGAGATCCCCAGGGGTTACATGAGCAGTTCTTC	CSARDPQGLHEQFF
TRBD1	TRBV6-5	NA	TRBJ1-5	TGTGCCAGCAGTCGACAGGGCAGTCAGCCCCAGCATTTT	CASSRQGSQPQHF
TRBD2	TRBV6-9	few	TRBJ2-7	TGTGCCAGCAGTCCAAGACACCAGAGACCGGGACTAGCGGGGGGGATCAGCTCCTACGAGCAGTACTTC	CASSPRHQRPGLAGGISSYEQYF
NA	TRBV5-1	NA	TRBJ1-2	TGCGCCAGCAGCCCGGCCGGGGGTAACTATGGCTACACCTTC	CASSPAGGNYGYTF
TRBD2	TRBV4-3	NA	TRBJ2-1	TGCGCCAGCAGCCAAGAAATGGCGGGAGTGTTTGAGCAGTTCTTC	CASSQEMAGVFEQFF
NA	TRBV7-2	NA	TRBJ2-5	TGTGCCAGCAGCTTCGCACGGGAAGAGACCCAGTACTTC	CASSFAREETQYF
TRBD1	TRBV4-2	NA	TRBJ2-7	TGTGCCAGCAGCCAAAGCGGGGACAGGGCCCACGAGCAGTACTTC	CASSQSGDRAHEQYF
NA	TRBV7-2	NA	TRBJ2-7	TGTGCCAGCAGCTTAGCCGCGTGGGGGTTCTACGAGCAGTACTTC	CASSLAAWGFYEQYF
NA	TRBV5-1	few	TRBJ1-1	TGCGCCAGCAGCCCGATGGGGGGTAGGACTGAAGCTTTCTTT	CASSPMGGRTEAFF
NA	TRBV4-1	NA	TRBJ1-2	TGCGCCAGCAGCCAAGTGATTCGGGATCGCTATGGCTACACCTTC	CASSQVIRDRYGYTF
NA	TRBV11-2	NA	TRBJ2-3	TGTGCCAGCAGCTTGGGACGGACGACTAGCACAGATACGCAGTATTTT	CASSLGRTTSTDTQYF
TRBD1	TRBV7-8	many	TRBJ1-4	TGTGCCAGCAGCCCCCCCAACGACAGGGGGCTAGAAAAACTGTTTTTT	CASSPPNDRGLEKLFF
NA	TRBV12-3/TRBV12-4	many	TRBJ1-5	TGTGCCAGCAGTTTAACGAGGGGGCCCCAGCATTTT	CASSLTRGPQHF
NA	TRBV11-2	NA	TRBJ2-7	TGTGCCAGCAGCCTTCAAAATCGCGGATACGAGCAGTACTTC	CASSLQNRGYEQYF
NA	TRBV20-1	few	TRBJ2-3	TGCAGTGCCCCGGCAGGATTCCCAGATACGCAGTATTTT	CSAPAGFPDTQYF